A single sample gave rise to the 28 T cell receptor beta chains below, sequenced in a study of CD8 T cells in ankylosing spondylitis. TCRdb analysed the 5' RACE reads with MiXCR anew, one entry per CDR3 protein. The repertoire holds more than 500,000 distinct CDR3 sequences, with roughly 5.2% as singletons. These receptors' antigens are unknown. The study, taken as a whole, reports: Roughly eight highly homologous variants made up a TCR beta motif that seemed to typify ankylosing spondylitis blood.

The specimen sequenced was blood, either unsorted or a sorted T cell fraction (not recorded which). The origin of the receptors is a male donor with ankylosing spondylitis.

In this sample, this clonotype turned up once. The rearrangement links TRBV5-1 to TRBJ2-1; D gene unclear. V lost 3 bases and J lost 6, with 13 bases in between. The CDR3 runs to 14 residues. Germline loops: CDR1 SGHRS, CDR2 YFSETQ. The CDR3 DNA sequence: TGCGCCAGCAGCTCTGTCGGGCCAGGCAATGAGCAGTTCTTC. Amino acid sequence: CASSSVGPGNEQFF.

This clonotype has at least ten counts. The rearrangement uses TRBV7-8 and TRBJ2-7, with TRBD2 as a possible D gene (6 bases). V lost 3 bases to trimming and J lost 1 base, with 13 bases between them. Germline CDR1 reads SGHVS; CDR2 reads FQNEAQ. This CDR3 region has 15 residues. CDR3 nucleotides: TGTGCCAGCAGCTTCCGGGGGTCCCCGTCCTACGAGCAGTACTTC. Translating gives CASSFRGSPSYEQYF.

This clonotype was observed at least ten times. This chain links TRBV4-3 with TRBJ2-2, with a possible D match to TRBD2 (5 bases). CDR3 length: 20 amino acids. Germline CDR1 and CDR2: LGHNA and YSLEER. Trimming pared 0 bases from V and 0 bases from J, leaving 20 bases between. CDR3: CASSQDDYSSVITNTGELFF. The DNA for the CDR3 is TGCGCCAGCAGCCAAGATGACTACAGTAGCGTAATAACGAACACCGGGGAGCTGTTTTTT.

This clonotype was counted ten times or more. This sequence joins TRBV15 and TRBJ2-1, with D perhaps TRBD1 (6 bases). V was clipped by 0 bases and J by 4 bases, with 13 bases between them. CDR1 and CDR2 (germline): LNHNV, YYDKDF (reference sequence). The CDR3 contains 16 residues. The CDR3, as DNA: TGTGCCACCAGCAGAGATCCCGGGACATTTTACAATGAGCAGTTCTTC. It codes for CATSRDPGTFYNEQFF.

Points on this clonotype: A read error is possible here, since a much larger clone lies one base away. V gene TRBV7-2 combines with J gene TRBJ1-5; the D gene is possibly TRBD1 (6 bases). Per germline, CDR1 SGHTA and CDR2 FQGNSA. The CDR3 runs to 16 residues. The CDR3 DNA sequence: TGTGCCAGCAGCCTAGTTTGGGGGGCTCTCAATCAGCCCCAGCCTTTT. Its translation: CASSLVWGALNQPQPF.

This clonotype was counted at least ten times. V is TRBV7-8 and J is TRBJ1-5, with unresolved D. This CDR3 spans 12 amino acids. Trimming left V 0 bases short and J 5 bases short, with 2 bases between. Germline loops: CDR1 SGHVS, CDR2 FQNEAQ. The DNA for the CDR3 is TGTGCCAGCAGCTTAGCGGATCAGCCCCAGCATTTT. Amino acid sequence: CASSLADQPQHF.

Ten or more counts support this clonotype. The chain recombines TRBV20-1 with TRBJ1-4; the D is unclear. This CDR3 spans 14 amino acids. Trimming took off 1 base at V and 0 bases at J, with 6 bases between the two ends. Germline V lookup: CDR1 DFQATT, CDR2 SNEGSKA (reference sequence). The CDR3 bases are TGCAGTGCTAGAGGAAGTGCAACTAATGAAAAACTGTTTTTT. Amino acid sequence: CSARGSATNEKLFF.

In this sample, this clonotype turned up many times. The chain carries TRBV20-1 and TRBJ1-5; D perhaps matches TRBD1 (5 bases). V was pared by 3 bases and J by 2 bases, with 14 bases between. CDR1 and CDR2 from the germline V gene are DFQATT and SNEGSKA (reference sequence). The CDR3 has 15 residues. The chain's CDR3 is CSARSGNSGNQPQHF. In DNA, the CDR3 is TGCAGTGCTAGGTCAGGGAATTCGGGCAATCAGCCCCAGCATTTT.

This clonotype came up many times. The chain carries TRBV20-1 and TRBJ2-3; D gene ambiguous. The CDR3 length is 11 residues. Trimming shortened V by 4 bases and J by 6 bases, and 8 bases separated the two germline ends. Germline assignment: CDR1 DFQATT and CDR2 SNEGSKA (reference sequence). The DNA for the CDR3 is TGCAGTGCTATGGGCGCCGATACGCAGTATTTT. Translating gives CSAMGADTQYF.

This clonotype was recorded a few times. The chain joins TRBV2 to TRBJ1-4; D might be TRBD1 (6 bases). Trimming removed 8 bases at V and 5 bases at J, with 24 bases between. The CDR3 spans 17 residues. Germline CDR1 is SNHLY and CDR2 is FYNNEI. CDR3 residues: CASGRLLGGHPNEKLFF. As DNA, the CDR3 is TGTGCCAGCGGACGATTACTAGGGGGACATCCCAATGAAAAACTGTTTTTT. Variable domain in full (rest from reference TRBV2 and TRBJ1-4): EPEVTQTPSHQVTQMGQEVILRCVPISNHLYFYWYRQILGQKVEFLVSFYNNEISEKSEIFDDQFSVERPDGSNFTLKIRSTKLEDSAMYFCASGRLLGGHPNEKLFFGSGTQLSVL.

As for this clonotype: With a much larger clone just one base away, this may be a read error. The chain carries TRBV20-1 and TRBJ2-1; D gene uncertain. This CDR3 has 15 amino acids. CDR1 is DFQATT, CDR2 SNEGSKA, per germline (reference sequence). Trimming took 3 bases from V and 6 from J, leaving 18 bases between them. CDR3 in DNA: TGCAGTGCTAGTCCTCTGTCACTATACCCCAATGAGCAGTTCTTC. This translates into CSASPLSLYPNEQFF.

This clonotype was found a few times. J is TRBJ2-1 and V is TRBV2; D is undetermined. Trimming took 0 bases from V and 5 from J, leaving 11 bases between them. CDR1 and CDR2 from the germline V gene are SNHLY and FYNNEI. The CDR3 extends over 15 amino acids. The CDR3 sequence: CASSEALPANNEQFF. The CDR3 DNA reads as TGTGCCAGCAGTGAAGCGCTGCCAGCCAACAATGAGCAGTTCTTC.

This clonotype was recorded at least ten times. The V and J genes are TRBV5-6 and TRBJ2-7; D might be TRBD2 (6 bases). With 6 bases removed from V and 1 base from J, the gap between germline ends came to 11 bases. The CDR3 has 13 amino acids. Germline V gene lookup returns CDR1 SGHDT and CDR2 YYEEEE. In nucleotides, the CDR3 is TGTGCCAGCAATGGGGGGTGGTCCTACGAGCAGTACTTC. As protein: CASNGGWSYEQYF.

This clonotype was seen once. CDR3 bases: TGCGCCAGCAGCCTAAGTTTTCCTAGCGGTTACAATGAGCAGTTCTTC. Its translation: CASSLSFPSGYNEQFF. The gene calls are TRBV4-3 and TRBJ2-1; 7 bases are shared with TRBD2. The CDR3 spans 16 residues. Germline CDR1 and CDR2: LGHNA and YSLEER. With 4 bases clipped from V and 4 bases from J, the junction kept 10 bases outside the gene matches.

Here the CDR3 reads CASSYSGGFNEKLFF. In DNA form, the CDR3 reads TGTGCCAGCAGTTACTCTGGCGGATTTAATGAAAAACTGTTTTTT. V and J are TRBV6-5 and TRBJ1-4; D is uncertain. The CDR3 loop spans 15 amino acids. Germline V CDR1 and CDR2: MNHEY, SVGAGI. Trimming took 0 bases from V and 4 from J, leaving 9 bases between them.

This clonotype was seen repeatedly, ten times or more. CDR3 coding DNA: TGTGCCAGCAGCCTATCACCGGGACTAGCGCTTTACAATGAGCAGTTCTTC. This translates into CASSLSPGLALYNEQFF. This chain uses TRBV7-2 with TRBJ2-1, with 10 bases matching TRBD2. Germline V gene sequence: CDR1 SGHTA, CDR2 FQGNSA. The CDR3 length is 17 residues. With 5 bases clipped from V and 4 bases from J, the junction kept 11 bases outside the gene matches. The variable domain in full, with the rest retrieved from reference TRBV7-2 and TRBJ2-1, is GAGVSQSPSNKVTEKGKDVELRCDPISGHTALYWYRQSLGQGLEFLIYFQGNSAPDKSGLPSDRFSAERTGGSVSTLTIQRTQQEDSAVYLCASSLSPGLALYNEQFFGPGTRLTVL.

This clonotype was observed many times. The CDR3 protein is CASSQDRVRGYFTDTQYF. The CDR3 bases are TGTGCCAGCAGCCAAGATCGTGTTAGGGGGTACTTCACAGATACGCAGTATTTT. The V and J genes are TRBV4-2 and TRBJ2-3; D possibly corresponds to TRBD1 (6 bases). The ends were cut back, 0 bases at V and 2 bases at J, with 18 bases in the middle. Germline V gene sequence: CDR1 LGHNA, CDR2 YNFKEQ. This CDR3 has 18 residues.

This clonotype came up many times. This sequence joins TRBV4-2 and TRBJ2-3, with 8 bases matching TRBD1. Germline-derived CDR1 and CDR2 are LGHNA and YNFKEQ. V gave up 4 bases and J gave up 5 bases; unmatched junction bases: 11. There are 16 residues in the CDR3. CDR3 nucleotide sequence: TGTGCCAGCAGCCGAAGGGGGCAGGGGGCAATAGATACGCAGTATTTT. Its translation: CASSRRGQGAIDTQYF.

This chain connects TRBV2 to TRBJ2-7; weak D call: TRBD2 (5 bases). In germline, CDR1 is SNHLY, CDR2 FYNNEI. The CDR3 extends over 15 amino acids. V gave up 5 bases and J gave up 1 base, with 15 bases separating them. The chain's CDR3 is CASSTYGGSSYEQYF. The DNA for the CDR3 is TGTGCCAGCAGTACTTACGGTGGGAGTTCCTACGAGCAGTACTTC.

This clonotype was recorded at least ten times. This chain uses TRBV7-2 with TRBJ2-1; no definite D call. Per the germline V gene, CDR1 is SGHTA and CDR2 is FQGNSA. The CDR3 is 14 amino acids. V was pared by 1 base and J by 5 bases, with 9 bases between. The CDR3: CASSLDPRDNEQFF. CDR3 nucleotide sequence: TGTGCCAGCAGCTTAGACCCTCGGGACAATGAGCAGTTCTTC.

Many counts were recorded for this clonotype. The V and J genes are TRBV5-1 and TRBJ2-3; TRBD2 matches 7 bases. CDR3 size: 15 residues. The V gene end was trimmed by 1 base and the J gene end by 4 bases; junction bases not matched to a gene: 6. The germline CDR1 and CDR2 sequences are SGHRS and YFSETQ. In DNA form, the CDR3 reads TGCGCCAGCAGCTTGTCCTCACTAGCGCCAGATACGCAGTATTTT. It codes for CASSLSSLAPDTQYF.

This clonotype was seen many times. V is TRBV20-1 and J is TRBJ1-2; D unclear. Germline CDR1 DFQATT, CDR2 SNEGSKA (reference sequence). This CDR3 is 13 amino acids long. Trimming removed 1 base from V and 3 bases from J, with 9 bases in between. CDR3 region: CSARGDKDYGYTF. The DNA of the CDR3 is TGCAGTGCTAGAGGCGACAAAGACTATGGCTACACCTTC.

Ten or more counts support this clonotype. The rearrangement links TRBV5-1 to TRBJ1-1, with TRBD1 matching 7 bases. This CDR3 spans 15 amino acids. The ends lost 1 base at V and 11 bases at J; junction bases unmatched: 14. Germline assignment: CDR1 SGHRS and CDR2 YFSETQ. The CDR3 DNA reads as TGCGCCAGCAGCTTGCTCAGGGAGGGACAGCGAGGCGCTTTCTTT. Its translation: CASSLLREGQRGAFF.

This clonotype was picked up many times. The chain carries TRBV20-1 and TRBJ1-2, with 7 bases that match TRBD1. The J segment lost 6 bases and the V segment lost 5 bases, leaving 9 bases of the junction unmatched. The V gene's germline CDR1 is DFQATT and CDR2 SNEGSKA (reference sequence). The CDR3 is made up of 13 amino acids. This CDR3 reads CSAGGQARDGYTF. In DNA, the CDR3 is TGCAGTGCTGGAGGACAGGCCCGGGATGGCTACACCTTC.

This clonotype was counted many times. The rearrangement links TRBV7-9 to TRBJ2-7; TRBD1 matches 9 bases. J was trimmed by 6 bases and V by 4 bases; bases with no gene match: 7. Germline lookup yields CDR1 SEHNR and CDR2 FQNEAQ (reference sequence). The CDR3 covers 14 residues. The CDR3 DNA sequence: TGTGCCAGCAGCTGGACAGGGGTCTCAGGCGAGCAGTACTTC. Translation: CASSWTGVSGEQYF.

There are many counts of this clonotype. The rearrangement uses TRBV6-2 or TRBV6-3 and TRBJ1-6, with D unresolved. In germline, CDR1 is MNHEY, CDR2 SVGEGT. CDR3 size: 10 residues. Deletions cut 8 bases from V and 9 bases from J, with 5 bases between. The CDR3 loop is CASGFSPLHF. For the CDR3, the DNA is TGTGCCAGCGGTTTTTCACCCCTCCACTTT.

The sample holds a few counts of this clonotype. The J gene is TRBJ2-1, the V gene TRBV28; TRBD2 agrees at 11 bases. The CDR3 totals 15 residues. Germline values: CDR1 MDHEN, CDR2 SYDVKM. The junction had 6 bases not matched to a gene; V was cut back by 7 bases and J by 4 bases. As DNA, the CDR3 is TGTGCCAGCACCAGGGGACTAGCGGATTACAATGAGCAGTTCTTC. Amino acids: CASTRGLADYNEQFF.

This clonotype occurred many times. The rearrangement joins TRBV7-2 to TRBJ2-5, with TRBD2 matching 8 bases. This CDR3 has 14 residues. CDR1 SGHTA and CDR2 FQGNSA come from the germline V gene. J was trimmed by 6 bases and V by 3 bases; bases with no gene match: 6. The CDR3 DNA reads as TGTGCCAGCAGCTTTCCGGGAGGGGGGCAGACCCAGTACTTC. Encoded protein: CASSFPGGGQTQYF. The entire variable domain, with the rest obtained from reference TRBV7-2 and TRBJ2-5, is as follows: GAGVSQSPSNKVTEKGKDVELRCDPISGHTALYWYRQSLGQGLEFLIYFQGNSAPDKSGLPSDRFSAERTGGSVSTLTIQRTQQEDSAVYLCASSFPGGGQTQYFGPGTRLLVL.